A selection of T cell receptor beta chains follows, all from one sample in a study of blood T cell repertoires in COVID-19. Here immunoSEQ multiplex PCR was the method, and the copy in TCRdb shows in-frame clones only, minus some. This sample has 130,000 to 150,000 clones, with around 90% found just once. The source material was peripheral blood. These receptors were taken from a woman aged 45-59 years with acute or convalescent COVID-19. CDR3s include the opening cysteine and the closing phenylalanine or tryptophan. Fields, in order: J gene, V gene, CDR3 protein.

j_gene: TRBJ2-5
v_gene: TRBV2
CDR3aa: CASAWAGGGETQYF

j_gene: TRBJ1-2
v_gene: TRBV9
CDR3aa: CASSVDRGGYGYTF

j_gene: TRBJ1-2
v_gene: TRBV18
CDR3aa: CASSPTQATLLNYGYTF

j_gene: TRBJ2-7
v_gene: TRBV7-2
CDR3aa: CASSARQGAHEQYF

j_gene: TRBJ1-1
v_gene: TRBV10-3
CDR3aa: CAITTGQMNTEAFF

j_gene: TRBJ2-2
v_gene: TRBV19
CDR3aa: CASWRNRGELFF

j_gene: TRBJ1-3
v_gene: TRBV3-1/TRBV3-2
CDR3aa: CASSQVYRGGAGNTIYF

j_gene: TRBJ2-1
v_gene: TRBV7-2
CDR3aa: CASSLGGGSYNEQFF

j_gene: TRBJ1-5
v_gene: TRBV6-2/TRBV6-3
CDR3aa: CASSYWTDQPQHF

j_gene: TRBJ1-1
v_gene: TRBV5-1
CDR3aa: CASSPRTGENTEAFF

j_gene: TRBJ1-5
v_gene: TRBV2
CDR3aa: CASSEPGRGNQPQHF

j_gene: TRBJ2-7
v_gene: TRBV27
CDR3aa: CARDRVYEQYF

j_gene: TRBJ1-1
v_gene: TRBV2
CDR3aa: CASIRGQGVGTEAFF